Listed below are T cell receptor beta chains from one sample, sequenced in a study of T-cell memory formation after mild COVID-19. One entry per CDR3 protein, called by TCRdb with MiXCR from the 5' RACE reads. Of 300,000 to 350,000 distinct CDR3 sequences in the sample, around an eighth were seen once. The sample taken for sequencing was PBMCs or a T cell subset sorted from them (not recorded which). These receptors originate from a man between 18 and 35 years old who had mild COVID-19 (a few samples of this study predate the infection). Cell type and time point are not known. Each CDR3 is given with its conserved first and last residue. D genes are given only for firm matches. Rows give clone size only sometimes, using once, few, many, or a class for an expanded clone.

V gene	J gene	clone size	D gene	CDR3 DNA	CDR3 protein
TRBV20-1	TRBJ2-3	few	TRBD1	TGCAGTGCTTCAAGGACAGGGGAAAGGACAGATACGCAGTATTTT	CSASRTGERTDTQYF
TRBV27	TRBJ2-3	few	.	TGTGCCAGCAGTTTCGCTTTTAACTTAGGGGATACGCAGTATTTT	CASSFAFNLGDTQYF
TRBV27	TRBJ1-3	few	.	TGTGCCAGCCGCGCCAGGGGTTCTGGAAACACCATATATTTT	CASRARGSGNTIYF
TRBV30	TRBJ1-2	many	.	TGTGCCTGGAGTCGGAGCCAGGAGGTCGGCTATGGCTACACCTTC	CAWSRSQEVGYGYTF
TRBV5-1	TRBJ1-5	few	.	TGCGCCAGCAGCTTGGGGGTGGAGGGCAATCAGCCCCAGCATTTT	CASSLGVEGNQPQHF
TRBV5-1	TRBJ1-1	.	.	TGCGCCAGCAGCTTGGACCCCGGGACTACTAGCACTGAAGCTTTCTTT	CASSLDPGTTSTEAFF
TRBV12-3/TRBV12-4	TRBJ2-5	.	.	TGTGCCAGCGGGCCGTGGGGGGAAGAGACCCAGTACTTC	CASGPWGEETQYF
TRBV11-3	TRBJ2-6	many	.	TGTGCCAGCAGTGTGGAATCCGGGGCCAACGTCCTGACTTTC	CASSVESGANVLTF
TRBV5-1	TRBJ2-7	many	.	TGCGCCACCTCGGCCGGGACTCCTTCCTACGAGCAGTACTTC	CATSAGTPSYEQYF
TRBV6-5	TRBJ1-5	.	.	TGTGCCAGCAGTTTTAAATGGGTCAGCCATAGCAATCAGCCCCAGCATTTT	CASSFKWVSHSNQPQHF
TRBV5-1	TRBJ2-1	.	.	TGCGCCAGCAGCTTGCGTGTTTTCAGGAACAATGAGCAGTTCTTC	CASSLRVFRNNEQFF
TRBV6-1	TRBJ2-1	few	TRBD2	TGTGCCAGCGAGGAGCGGGGGAGCTCCTACAATGAGCAGTTCTTC	CASEERGSSYNEQFF
TRBV7-9	TRBJ1-5	many	.	TGTGCCAGCAGCTCCACCGGGGGTCAGCCCCAGCATTTT	CASSSTGGQPQHF
TRBV9	TRBJ2-5	.	TRBD2	TGTGCCAGCAGCCTCGGTAGGACTAGCGCTCAAGAGACCCAGTACTTC	CASSLGRTSAQETQYF
TRBV2	TRBJ2-1	.	TRBD2	TGTGCCAGCAGTATCCGACTAGCGAACAATGAGCAGTTCTTC	CASSIRLANNEQFF
TRBV3-1	TRBJ2-7	.	.	TGTGCCAGCAGCGTAGAGGGGTTTGCAGGAACCTACGAGCAGTACTTC	CASSVEGFAGTYEQYF
TRBV5-1	TRBJ1-1	many	.	TGCGCCAGCAGCTTTAGAGGGGGGAATTTTGAGGCTTCTGAAGCTTTCTTT	CASSFRGGNFEASEAFF
TRBV12-3/TRBV12-4	TRBJ1-5	many	.	TGTGCCAGCACCCGAGGGCAGGTGGGTCAGCCCCAGCATTTT	CASTRGQVGQPQHF
TRBV5-1	TRBJ2-6	.	.	TGCGCCAGCAGCAACAGGGCTGGGGCCAACGTCCTGACTTTC	CASSNRAGANVLTF
TRBV27	TRBJ2-3	.	.	TGTGCCAGCAGTTTAAAAGATCAGGACACAGATACGCAGTATTTT	CASSLKDQDTDTQYF
TRBV7-9	TRBJ1-4	.	.	TGTGCCAGCAGCTTACCGTTGGGAGACGAAAAACTGTTTTTT	CASSLPLGDEKLFF
TRBV5-1	TRBJ1-5	few	.	TGCGCCAGCAGCTTGGATCAGGCCCCAGGGACCGGGGGTCCCCAGCATTTT	CASSLDQAPGTGGPQHF
TRBV5-1	TRBJ2-3	many	.	TGCGCCAGCAGCCTTCTTAGAGATACGCAGTATTTT	CASSLLRDTQYF
TRBV19	TRBJ2-6	.	.	TGTGCCACCAGGGACGCTGGGGCCAACGTCCTGACTTTC	CATRDAGANVLTF
TRBV3-1	TRBJ1-5	.	.	TGTGCCAGCAGCCTCGGGTCCTCTGAAGGGAAGCCCCAGCATTTT	CASSLGSSEGKPQHF
TRBV12-3/TRBV12-4	TRBJ2-2	few	.	TGTGCCAGCACGGTCTGGGGAGGAGGGGACACCGGGGAGCTGTTTTTT	CASTVWGGGDTGELFF
TRBV6-6	TRBJ2-1	few	TRBD2	TGTGCCAGCACCCCCGGGACTAGCCGCTCCCAAGAGCAGTTCTTC	CASTPGTSRSQEQFF
TRBV9	TRBJ2-3	.	.	TGTGCCAGCAGCTCAACTATTTCCCTACGAACAGATACGCAGTATTTT	CASSSTISLRTDTQYF
TRBV6-2/TRBV6-3	TRBJ2-1	few	.	TGTGCCAGCACCAAATTCTCTGATGAGCAGTTCTTC	CASTKFSDEQFF
TRBV6-5	TRBJ1-1	few	TRBD1	TGTGCCAGCAAACCTAGGGACAGGTTTAGGATCACTGAAGCTTTCTTT	CASKPRDRFRITEAFF
TRBV2	TRBJ2-3	.	.	TGTGCCAGCTTTAGATTAGTCCCGTCCGATACGCAGTATTTT	CASFRLVPSDTQYF
TRBV12-3/TRBV12-4	TRBJ2-5	.	.	TGTGCCAGCAGTTTAGTTTGGGAGGATGGGACCCAGTACTTC	CASSLVWEDGTQYF
TRBV4-3	TRBJ2-2	few	.	TGCGCCAGCAGCCAAGAGCAGGGGAGGGGGACCGGGGAGCTGTTTTTT	CASSQEQGRGTGELFF
TRBV4-3	TRBJ2-5	.	.	TGCGCCAGCAGCCAAGCGGCAGGACAAGAGACCCAGTACTTC	CASSQAAGQETQYF
TRBV4-3	TRBJ2-7	few	TRBD1	TGCGCCAGCAGCCCGATCTCAGGGGGCGAGCAGTACTTC	CASSPISGGEQYF
TRBV18	TRBJ2-6	.	TRBD1	TGTGCCAGCTCACCACCGGGACAGTCTGGGGCCAACGTCCTGACTTTC	CASSPPGQSGANVLTF
TRBV18	TRBJ2-7	.	TRBD2	TGTGCCAGCTCACCGTTCAAGCGGGGGGACGGGCAGTACTTC	CASSPFKRGDGQYF
TRBV11-1	TRBJ2-3	.	TRBD1	TGTGCCAGCAGTAGCCGGGACAGCTTAACAGATACGCAGTATTTT	CASSSRDSLTDTQYF
TRBV4-1	TRBJ1-5	.	.	TGCGCCAGCAGCCAAGACAGGGTGGGTCAGCCCCAGCATTTT	CASSQDRVGQPQHF
TRBV4-1	TRBJ2-7	few	.	TGCGCCAGCAGCCAAAGCGGGGGACAGTCCTACGAGCAGTACTTC	CASSQSGGQSYEQYF
TRBV19	TRBJ2-3	few	.	TGTGCCAGTACCCCGGCGGCCCTTACAGATACGCAGTATTTT	CASTPAALTDTQYF
TRBV4-1	TRBJ1-5	few	.	TGCGCCAGCAGCTTGGGGGAGGGGGTCCGGCAGCCCCAGCATTTT	CASSLGEGVRQPQHF
TRBV7-3	TRBJ2-3	few	.	TGTGCCAGCAGCTCGGTTGGTTCCACAGATACGCAGTATTTT	CASSSVGSTDTQYF
TRBV24-1	TRBJ2-6	few	.	TGTGCCACCAGTGTTCCGGGGGCCAACGTCCTGACTTTC	CATSVPGANVLTF
TRBV4-2	TRBJ2-1	many	.	TGTGCCAGCAGCCCTGACAGCTCCTACAATGAGCAGTTCTTC	CASSPDSSYNEQFF
TRBV12-5	TRBJ2-1	few	.	TGTGCTAGTGGTCCAAGCGTGGCTAGCCATGAGCAGTTCTTC	CASGPSVASHEQFF
TRBV6-6	TRBJ2-6	few	.	TGTGCCAGCGCGGCTGGGGCCAACGTCCTGACTTTC	CASAAGANVLTF
TRBV6-2/TRBV6-3	TRBJ1-6	.	.	TGTGCCAGCAGACTCGTCCCTTCACCCCTCCACTTT	CASRLVPSPLHF
TRBV20-1	TRBJ2-3	many	TRBD2	TGCAGTGCCGGGGGGGGCGCACTAGATACGCAGTATTTT	CSAGGGALDTQYF
TRBV7-2	TRBJ2-1	many	.	TGTGCCAGCAGCTCAACAGGGAATGAGCAGTTCTTC	CASSSTGNEQFF
TRBV7-2	TRBJ2-3	few	.	TGTGCCAGCAGCTTAGGTGGGGGGCCCGGAGATACGCAGTATTTT	CASSLGGGPGDTQYF
TRBV9	TRBJ2-7	once	.	TGTGCCAGCAGCCCACAGGAGAAGGTTTACGAGCAGTACTTC	CASSPQEKVYEQYF
TRBV27	TRBJ1-1	many	TRBD1	TGTGCCAGCATCTTGACAGGGGGGAACACTGAAGCTTTCTTT	CASILTGGNTEAFF
TRBV7-2	TRBJ2-3	.	.	TGTGCCAGCAGCCCTGAACACCTCCGGGATACGCAGTATTTT	CASSPEHLRDTQYF
TRBV7-2	TRBJ2-5	.	.	TGTGCCAGCAGCTTAGCGCGTATATGGGGGGAGACCCAGTACTTC	CASSLARIWGETQYF